The TCR beta chain described here comes from a study of CD8 T cells in Susac syndrome. Random hexamers served to reverse transcribe about 0.5 to 1 ug RNA. Multiplex PCR with immunoSEQ amplified the TCR beta CDR3 across 54 Vbeta and 13 Jbeta. One entry per CDR3 protein, called by TCRdb with MiXCR from the immunoSEQ multiplex PCR reads. The data hold 200,000 or so distinct CDR3 sequences, with 95% observed a single time. CDR1 and CDR2 from the germline V gene are SGHRS and YFSETQ. V lost 6 bases and J lost 2, with 16 bases in between. The CDR3 is made up of 15 amino acids. CD8+ and CD4+ T cells circulating in blood were sequenced for TCR beta. In contrast to the negatively isolated CD8+ and CD4+ T cells, TEMRA cells were FACS-enriched.

Input material: CD4+ T cells from PBMCs. This chain connects TRBV5-1 to TRBJ2-3, with D possibly being TRBD1 or TRBD2 (5 bases each). This sequence originates from a human donor with multiple sclerosis. The CDR3: CASTKTGPHTDTQYF. CDR3 coding DNA: TGCGCCAGCACCAAGACGGGACCCCACACAGATACGCAGTATTTT.